One sample yielded the 8 T cell receptor beta chains listed below, sequenced in a study of blood T cell repertoires in COVID-19. Sequencing was performed with immunoSEQ multiplex PCR; in TCRdb, only in-frame clones are kept and a portion is missing. The table shows fewer than 350,000 clones, with around 87% occurring only once. The sequenced sample was PBMCs or T cells enriched from blood (not recorded which). Receptors originate from a woman aged 18-35 years with acute COVID-19.

DNA for the CDR3: TGTGCCAGCAGCGCGACAGGGGCCCATTACAATGAGCAGTTCTTC. It yields the protein CASSATGAHYNEQFF. This chain connects TRBV7-9 to TRBJ2-1, with TRBD1 identical over 8 bases. The V gene end was trimmed by 5 bases and the J gene end by 4 bases; junction bases not matched to a gene: 7. This CDR3 is 15 amino acids long. Per germline, CDR1 SEHNR and CDR2 FQNEAQ (reference sequence).

The V gene is TRBV5-4, the J gene TRBJ2-5; D is undetermined. The V end was cut by 0 bases, the J end by 5 bases, with 11 bases between. Germline CDR1 is SGHNT and CDR2 is YYREEE (reference sequence). CDR3 length: 14 residues. The CDR3 DNA reads TGTGCCAGCAGCTTGGGGGCCCTTCCTGAGACCCAGTACTTC. Protein product: CASSLGALPETQYF. Full variable domain (missing parts from reference TRBV5-4 and TRBJ2-5): ETGVTQSPTHLIKTRGQQVTLRCSSQSGHNTVSWYQQALGQGPQFIFQYYREEENGRGNFPPRFSGLQFPNYSSELNVNALELDDSALYLCASSLGALPETQYFGPGTRLLVL.

The chain links TRBV7-9 to TRBJ2-5; 12 bases are shared with TRBD1. After removal of 3 bases from V and 3 bases from J, the junction contained 5 bases not matched to a gene. Germline V gene lookup returns CDR1 SEHNR and CDR2 FQNEAQ (reference sequence). The CDR3 runs 16 residues. CDR3 nucleotides: TGTGCCAGCAGCTTCACGGGACAGGGGGCCGAAGAGACCCAGTACTTC. Its translation: CASSFTGQGAEETQYF.

V and J are TRBV14 and TRBJ2-7; TRBD1 matches 9 bases. This CDR3 region has 16 residues. Looked up from germline, CDR1 is SGHDN and CDR2 is FVKESK. The junction had 9 bases not matched to a gene; V was cut back by 0 bases and J by 6 bases. The CDR3 here is CASSQDGTGNLGEQYF. CDR3 sequence (DNA): TGTGCCAGCAGCCAAGATGGGACAGGGAACCTAGGCGAGCAGTACTTC.

The chain recombines TRBV7-8 with TRBJ2-3; TRBD1 matches at 10 bases. The CDR3 is 14 amino acids. J lost 7 bases, V lost 4 bases, and 5 bases had no gene match. Germline V gene lookup returns CDR1 SGHVS and CDR2 FQNEAQ. CDR3 in DNA: TGTGCCAGCAGCTCGCGACAGGGGGCGAATACGCAGTATTTT. Translation: CASSSRQGANTQYF.

This clone has only a few counts. This chain connects TRBV7-8 to TRBJ2-7; 8 nucleotides line up with TRBD1. CDR3 length: 14 residues. V shed 4 bases and J 6 bases; nucleotides not matched to a gene: 8. Germline loops: CDR1 SGHVS, CDR2 FQNEAQ. The CDR3: CASSSRGQGGEQYF. CDR3 coding DNA: TGTGCCAGCAGCTCTCGAGGACAGGGCGGCGAGCAGTACTTC.

CDR3 region: CASSPAAKNTEAFF. CDR3 bases: TGTGCCAGCTCACCAGCGGCCAAGAACACTGAAGCTTTCTTT. The rearrangement uses TRBV18 and TRBJ1-1; no clear D. The V gene's germline CDR1 is KGHSH and CDR2 LQKENI. V lost 2 bases to trimming and J lost 1 base, with 8 bases between them. CDR3 size: 14 residues.

The chain couples TRBV10-2 to TRBJ2-2; D unresolved. Trimming left V 8 bases short and J 6 bases short, with 7 bases between. Per germline, CDR1 WSHSY and CDR2 SAAADI. The length of the CDR3 is 11 residues. CDR3 loop: CASAVAGELFF. The CDR3 region has the DNA TGCGCCAGCGCGGTGGCCGGGGAGCTGTTTTTT.